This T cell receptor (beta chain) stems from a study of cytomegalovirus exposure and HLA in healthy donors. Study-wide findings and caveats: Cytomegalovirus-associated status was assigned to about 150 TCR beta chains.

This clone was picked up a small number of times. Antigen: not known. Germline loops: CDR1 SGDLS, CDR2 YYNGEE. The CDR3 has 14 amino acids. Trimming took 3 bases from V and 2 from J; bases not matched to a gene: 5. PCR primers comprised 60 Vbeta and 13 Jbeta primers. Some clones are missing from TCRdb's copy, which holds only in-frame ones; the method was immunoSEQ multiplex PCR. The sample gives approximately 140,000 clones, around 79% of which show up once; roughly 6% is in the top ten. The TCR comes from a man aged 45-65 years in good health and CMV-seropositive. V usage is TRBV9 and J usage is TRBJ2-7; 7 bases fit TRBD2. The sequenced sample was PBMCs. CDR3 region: CASSAGGIPYEQYF. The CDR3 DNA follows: TGTGCCAGCAGCGCCGGGGGGATCCCCTACGAGCAGTACTTC. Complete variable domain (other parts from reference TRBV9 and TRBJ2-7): DSGVTQTPKHLITATGQRVTLRCSPRSGDLSVYWYQQSLDQGLQFLIQYYNGEERAKGNILERFSAQQFPDLHSELNLSSLELGDSALYFCASSAGGIPYEQYFGPGTRLTVT.